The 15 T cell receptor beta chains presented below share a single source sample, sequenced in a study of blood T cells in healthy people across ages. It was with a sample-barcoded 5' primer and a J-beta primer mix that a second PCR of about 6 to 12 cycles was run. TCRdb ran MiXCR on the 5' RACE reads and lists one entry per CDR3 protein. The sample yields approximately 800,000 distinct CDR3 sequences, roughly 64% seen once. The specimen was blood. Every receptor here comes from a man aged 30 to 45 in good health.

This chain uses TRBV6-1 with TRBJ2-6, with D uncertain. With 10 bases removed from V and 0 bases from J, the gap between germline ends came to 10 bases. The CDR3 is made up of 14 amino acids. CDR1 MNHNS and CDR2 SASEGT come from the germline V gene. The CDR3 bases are TGTGCCACATCCCCCAGCTCTGGGGCCAACGTCCTGACTTTC. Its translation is CATSPSSGANVLTF.

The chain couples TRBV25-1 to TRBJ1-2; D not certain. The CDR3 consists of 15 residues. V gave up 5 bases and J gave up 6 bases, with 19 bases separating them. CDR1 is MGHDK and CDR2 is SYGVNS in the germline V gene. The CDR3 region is CASSPLGQNRDGYTF. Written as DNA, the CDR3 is TGTGCCAGCAGTCCCTTGGGCCAGAATCGCGATGGCTACACCTTC.

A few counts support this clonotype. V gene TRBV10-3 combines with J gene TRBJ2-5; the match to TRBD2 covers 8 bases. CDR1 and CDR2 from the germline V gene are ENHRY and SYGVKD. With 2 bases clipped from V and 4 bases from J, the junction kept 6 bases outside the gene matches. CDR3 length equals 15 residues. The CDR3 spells CAISEPNAGGETQYF. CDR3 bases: TGTGCCATCAGTGAGCCCAACGCGGGGGGAGAGACCCAGTACTTC.

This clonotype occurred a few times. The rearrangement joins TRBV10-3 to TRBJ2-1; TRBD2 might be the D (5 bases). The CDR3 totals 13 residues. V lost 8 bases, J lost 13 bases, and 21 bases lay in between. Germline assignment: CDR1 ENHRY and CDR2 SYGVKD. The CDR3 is CAIHDGGGSGQFF. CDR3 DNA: TGTGCCATCCACGATGGCGGTGGGAGTGGACAGTTCTTC.

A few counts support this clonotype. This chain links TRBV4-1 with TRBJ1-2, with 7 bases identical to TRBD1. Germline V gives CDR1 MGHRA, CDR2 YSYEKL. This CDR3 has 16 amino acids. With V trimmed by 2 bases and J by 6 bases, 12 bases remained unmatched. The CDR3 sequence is CASSQKEGADTNGYTF. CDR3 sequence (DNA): TGCGCCAGCAGCCAAAAGGAGGGGGCTGATACTAATGGCTACACCTTC.

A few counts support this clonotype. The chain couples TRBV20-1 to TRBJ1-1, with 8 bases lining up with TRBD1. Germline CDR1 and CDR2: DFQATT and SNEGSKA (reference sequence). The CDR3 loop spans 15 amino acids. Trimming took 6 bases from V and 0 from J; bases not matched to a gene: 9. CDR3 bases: TGCAGTGCCGAATCAGGGGGCAACCTGAACACTGAAGCTTTCTTT. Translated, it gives CSAESGGNLNTEAFF.

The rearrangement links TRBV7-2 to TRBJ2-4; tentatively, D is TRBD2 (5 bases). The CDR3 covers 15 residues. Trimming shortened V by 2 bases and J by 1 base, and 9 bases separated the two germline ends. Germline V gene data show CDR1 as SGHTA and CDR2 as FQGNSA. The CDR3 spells CASSLPGGAKNIQYF. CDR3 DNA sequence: TGTGCCAGCAGCTTACCGGGCGGGGCCAAAAACATTCAGTACTTC.

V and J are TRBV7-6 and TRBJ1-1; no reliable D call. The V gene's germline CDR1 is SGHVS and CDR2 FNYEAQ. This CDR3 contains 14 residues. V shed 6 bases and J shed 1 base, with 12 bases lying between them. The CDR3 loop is CASREDLGNTEAFF. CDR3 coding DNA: TGTGCCAGCAGGGAAGACCTGGGGAACACTGAAGCTTTCTTT.

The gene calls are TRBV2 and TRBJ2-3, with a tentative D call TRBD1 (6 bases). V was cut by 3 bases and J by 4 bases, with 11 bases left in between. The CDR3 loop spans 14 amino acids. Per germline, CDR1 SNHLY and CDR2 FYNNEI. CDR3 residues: CASSDGGGADTQYF. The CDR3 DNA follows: TGTGCCAGCAGTGATGGGGGCGGAGCAGATACGCAGTATTTT.

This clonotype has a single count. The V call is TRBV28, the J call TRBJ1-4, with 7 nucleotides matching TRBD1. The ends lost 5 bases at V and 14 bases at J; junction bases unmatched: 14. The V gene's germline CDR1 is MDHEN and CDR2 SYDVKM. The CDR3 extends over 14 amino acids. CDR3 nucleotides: TGTGCCAGCAGTATGACAGGGATGCGTCGCGAGCTGTTTTTT. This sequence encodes CASSMTGMRRELFF.

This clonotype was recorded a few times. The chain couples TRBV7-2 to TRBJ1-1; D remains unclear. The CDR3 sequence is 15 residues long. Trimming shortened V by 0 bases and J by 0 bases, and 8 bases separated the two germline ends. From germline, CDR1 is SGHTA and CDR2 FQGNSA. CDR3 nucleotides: TGTGCCAGCAGCTTAGCGCGGGTCATGAACACTGAAGCTTTCTTT. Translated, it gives CASSLARVMNTEAFF.

The CDR3 protein is CASSFLLAGGLNEQFF. As DNA, the CDR3 is TGTGCCAGCAGCTTCCTACTAGCGGGGGGGTTAAATGAGCAGTTCTTC. V gene TRBV7-3 combines with J gene TRBJ2-1; 13 positions agree with TRBD2. CDR1 is SGHTA and CDR2 is FQGTGA in the germline V gene. The CDR3 has 16 amino acids. J gave up 7 bases and V 3 bases, and 6 bases lay outside the gene matches.

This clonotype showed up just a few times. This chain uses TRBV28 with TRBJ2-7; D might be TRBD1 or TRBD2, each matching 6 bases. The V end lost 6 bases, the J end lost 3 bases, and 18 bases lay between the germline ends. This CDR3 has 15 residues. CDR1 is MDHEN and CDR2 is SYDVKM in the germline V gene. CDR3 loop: CASSEGGLRLYEQYF. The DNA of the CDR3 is TGTGCCAGCAGCGAAGGGGGACTCCGACTCTACGAGCAGTACTTC.

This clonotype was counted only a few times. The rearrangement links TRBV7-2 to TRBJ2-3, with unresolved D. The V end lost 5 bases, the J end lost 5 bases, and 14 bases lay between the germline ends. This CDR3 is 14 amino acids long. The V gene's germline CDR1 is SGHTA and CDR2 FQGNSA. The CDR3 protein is CASSLGRNQDTQYF. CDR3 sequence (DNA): TGTGCCAGCAGCCTAGGACGCAACCAAGATACGCAGTATTTT.

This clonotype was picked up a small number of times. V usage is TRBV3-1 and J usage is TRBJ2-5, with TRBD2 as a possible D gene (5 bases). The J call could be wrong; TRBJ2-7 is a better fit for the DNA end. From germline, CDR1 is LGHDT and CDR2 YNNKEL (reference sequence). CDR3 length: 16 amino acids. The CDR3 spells CASSPGPSSWGYEQYF. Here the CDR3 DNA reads TGTGCCAGCAGCCCTGGACCGTCTAGCTGGGGATACGAGCAGTACTTC.